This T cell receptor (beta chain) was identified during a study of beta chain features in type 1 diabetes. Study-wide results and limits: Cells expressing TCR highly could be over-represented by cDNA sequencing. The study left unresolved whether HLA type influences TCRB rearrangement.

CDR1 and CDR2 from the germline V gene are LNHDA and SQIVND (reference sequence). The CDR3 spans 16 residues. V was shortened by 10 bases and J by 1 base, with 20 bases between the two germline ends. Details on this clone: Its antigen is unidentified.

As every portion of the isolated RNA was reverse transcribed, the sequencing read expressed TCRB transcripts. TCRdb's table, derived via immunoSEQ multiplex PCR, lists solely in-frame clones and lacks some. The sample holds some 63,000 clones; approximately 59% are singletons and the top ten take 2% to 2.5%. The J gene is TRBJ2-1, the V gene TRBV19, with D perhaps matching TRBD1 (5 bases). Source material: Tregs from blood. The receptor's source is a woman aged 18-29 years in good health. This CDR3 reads CATLDPGQGSYNEQFF. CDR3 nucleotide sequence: TGTGCCACCCTCGACCCCGGGCAGGGTTCCTACAATGAGCAGTTCTTC.